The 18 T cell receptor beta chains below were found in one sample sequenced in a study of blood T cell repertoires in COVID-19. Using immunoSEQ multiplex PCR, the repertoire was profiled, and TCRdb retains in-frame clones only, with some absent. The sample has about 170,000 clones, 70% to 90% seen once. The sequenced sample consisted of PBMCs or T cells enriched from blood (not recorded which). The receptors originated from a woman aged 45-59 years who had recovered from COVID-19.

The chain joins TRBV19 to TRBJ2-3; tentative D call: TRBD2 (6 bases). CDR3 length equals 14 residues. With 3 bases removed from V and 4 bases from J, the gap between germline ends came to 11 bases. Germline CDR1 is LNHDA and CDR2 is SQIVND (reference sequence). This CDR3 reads CASSIAGRADTQYF. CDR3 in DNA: TGTGCCAGTAGTATTGCGGGGCGCGCAGATACGCAGTATTTT.

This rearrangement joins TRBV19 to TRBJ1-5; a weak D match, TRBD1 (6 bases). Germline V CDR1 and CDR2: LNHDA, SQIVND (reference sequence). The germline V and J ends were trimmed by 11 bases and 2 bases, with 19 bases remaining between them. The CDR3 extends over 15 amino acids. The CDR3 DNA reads TGTGCCTCTTTTCCAGGGGATGTTGGCAATCAGCCCCAGCATTTT. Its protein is CASFPGDVGNQPQHF.

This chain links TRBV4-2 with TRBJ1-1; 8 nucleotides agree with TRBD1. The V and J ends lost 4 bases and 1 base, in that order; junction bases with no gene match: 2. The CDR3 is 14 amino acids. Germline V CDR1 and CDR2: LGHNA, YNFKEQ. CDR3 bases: TGTGCCAGCAGCCCGGGACAGGCGAACACTGAAGCTTTCTTT. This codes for CASSPGQANTEAFF.

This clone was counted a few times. This chain's CDR3 is CASSQGMNTEAFF. Here the CDR3 DNA reads TGTGCCAGCTCCCAGGGTATGAACACTGAAGCTTTCTTT. The rearrangement uses TRBV2 and TRBJ1-1; possibly TRBD1 for D (5 bases). V was clipped by 8 bases and J by 0 bases, with 10 bases between them. The CDR3 is 13 residues long. The germline CDR1 and CDR2 sequences are SNHLY and FYNNEI.

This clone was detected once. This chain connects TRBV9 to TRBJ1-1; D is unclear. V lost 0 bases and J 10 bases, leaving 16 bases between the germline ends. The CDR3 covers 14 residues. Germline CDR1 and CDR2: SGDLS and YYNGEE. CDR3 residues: CASSVDGGPWGAFF. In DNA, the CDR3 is TGTGCCAGCAGCGTAGACGGAGGGCCTTGGGGAGCTTTCTTT.

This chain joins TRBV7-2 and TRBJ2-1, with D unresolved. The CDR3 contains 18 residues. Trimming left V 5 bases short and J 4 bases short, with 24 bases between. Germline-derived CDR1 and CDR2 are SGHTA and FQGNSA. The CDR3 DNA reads TGTGCCAGCAGCCGGGTAGGAAGCGCCTACTCGAGATACAATGAGCAGTTCTTC. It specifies CASSRVGSAYSRYNEQFF.

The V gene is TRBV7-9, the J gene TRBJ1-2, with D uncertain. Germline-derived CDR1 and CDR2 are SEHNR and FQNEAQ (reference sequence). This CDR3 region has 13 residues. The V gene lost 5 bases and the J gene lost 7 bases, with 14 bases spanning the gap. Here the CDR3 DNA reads TGTGCCAGCAGCCCAAGCGAGCGGGCTGGCTACACCTTC. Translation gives CASSPSERAGYTF.

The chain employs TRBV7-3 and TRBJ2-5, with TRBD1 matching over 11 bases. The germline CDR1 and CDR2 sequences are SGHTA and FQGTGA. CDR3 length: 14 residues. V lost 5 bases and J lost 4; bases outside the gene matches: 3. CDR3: CASSTGTGGETQYF. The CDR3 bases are TGTGCCAGCAGCACCGGGACAGGGGGAGAGACCCAGTACTTC.

The CDR3 DNA reads as TGTGCCAGCGACCACGGGGGGCCGGCAGCTAACTATGGCTACACCTTC. Its translation is CASDHGGPAANYGYTF. The V and J genes are TRBV28 and TRBJ1-2, with D possibly being TRBD1 (6 bases). V was trimmed by 8 bases and J by 0 bases, leaving 19 bases between them. Germline CDR1 is MDHEN and CDR2 is SYDVKM. This CDR3 is 16 amino acids long.

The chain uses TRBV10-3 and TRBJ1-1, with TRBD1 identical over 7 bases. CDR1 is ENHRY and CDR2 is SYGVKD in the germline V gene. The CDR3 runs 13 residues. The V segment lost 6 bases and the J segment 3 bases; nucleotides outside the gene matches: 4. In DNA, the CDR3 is TGTGCCATCAGCTACAGGGGTGACACTGAAGCTTTCTTT. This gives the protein CAISYRGDTEAFF.

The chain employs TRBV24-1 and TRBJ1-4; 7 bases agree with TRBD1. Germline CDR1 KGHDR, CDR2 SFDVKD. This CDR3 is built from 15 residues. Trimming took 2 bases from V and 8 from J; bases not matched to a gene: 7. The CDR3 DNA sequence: TGTGCCACCAGTGATTCGACAGGGAGTGGGGAAAAACTGTTTTTT. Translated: CATSDSTGSGEKLFF.

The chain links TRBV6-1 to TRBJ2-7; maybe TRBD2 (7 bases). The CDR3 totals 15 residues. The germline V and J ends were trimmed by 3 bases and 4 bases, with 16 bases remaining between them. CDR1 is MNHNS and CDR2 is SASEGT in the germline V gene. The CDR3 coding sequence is TGTGCCAGCAGTGAGATACGGGGGGCGTCTTACGAGCAGTACGTC. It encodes CASSEIRGASYEQYV.

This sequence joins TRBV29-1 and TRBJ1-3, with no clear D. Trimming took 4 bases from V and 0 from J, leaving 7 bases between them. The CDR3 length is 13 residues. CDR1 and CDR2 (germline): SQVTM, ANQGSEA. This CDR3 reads CSVGGSSGNTIYF. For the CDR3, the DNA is TGCAGCGTTGGCGGGAGCTCTGGAAACACCATATATTTT. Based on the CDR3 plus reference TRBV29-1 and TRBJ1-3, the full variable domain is SAVISQKPSRDICQRGTSLTIQCQVDSQVTMMFWYRQQPGQSLTLIATANQGSEATYESGFVIDKFPISRPNLTFSTLTVSNMSPEDSSIYLCSVGGSSGNTIYFGEGSWLTVV.

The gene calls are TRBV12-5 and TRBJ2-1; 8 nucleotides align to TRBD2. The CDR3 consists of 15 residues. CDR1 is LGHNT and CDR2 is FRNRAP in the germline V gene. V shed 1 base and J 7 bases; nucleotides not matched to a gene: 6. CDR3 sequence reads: CASGLEGLAVNEQFF. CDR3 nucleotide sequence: TGTGCTAGTGGTTTGGAAGGACTAGCTGTAAATGAGCAGTTCTTC.

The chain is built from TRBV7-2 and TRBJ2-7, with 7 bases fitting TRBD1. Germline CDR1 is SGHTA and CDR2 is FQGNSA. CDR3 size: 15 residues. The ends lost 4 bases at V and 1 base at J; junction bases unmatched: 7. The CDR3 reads CASSSRDSGSYEQYV. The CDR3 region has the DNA TGTGCCAGCAGCTCTAGGGACAGTGGGTCCTACGAGCAGTACGTC.

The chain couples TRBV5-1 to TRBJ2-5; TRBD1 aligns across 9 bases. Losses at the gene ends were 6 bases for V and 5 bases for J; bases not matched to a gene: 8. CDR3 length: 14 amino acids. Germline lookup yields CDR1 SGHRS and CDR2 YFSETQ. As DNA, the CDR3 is TGCGCCAGCAACCCACAGGGGGCCGGGGAGACCCAGTACTTC. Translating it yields CASNPQGAGETQYF. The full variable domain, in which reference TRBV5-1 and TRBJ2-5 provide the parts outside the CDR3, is KAGVTQTPRYLIKTRGQQVTLSCSPISGHRSVSWYQQTPGQGLQFLFEYFSETQRNKGNFPGRFSGRQFSNSRSEMNVSTLELGDSALYLCASNPQGAGETQYFGPGTRLLVL.

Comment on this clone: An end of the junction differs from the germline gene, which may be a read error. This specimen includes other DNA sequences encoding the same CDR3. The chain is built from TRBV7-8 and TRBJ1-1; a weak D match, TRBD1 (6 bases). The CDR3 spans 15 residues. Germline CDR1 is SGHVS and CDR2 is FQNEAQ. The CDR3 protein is CASSLDRIGNTEAFF. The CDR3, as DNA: TGTGCTAGCAGCTTAGACAGGATCGGAAACACTGAAGCTTTCTTT.

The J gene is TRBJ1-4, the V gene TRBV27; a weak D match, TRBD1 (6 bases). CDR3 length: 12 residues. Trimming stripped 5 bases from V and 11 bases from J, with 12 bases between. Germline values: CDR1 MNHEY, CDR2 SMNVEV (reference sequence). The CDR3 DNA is TGTGCCAGCAGTAAACAGGGTTCGAAACTGTTTTTT. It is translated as CASSKQGSKLFF.